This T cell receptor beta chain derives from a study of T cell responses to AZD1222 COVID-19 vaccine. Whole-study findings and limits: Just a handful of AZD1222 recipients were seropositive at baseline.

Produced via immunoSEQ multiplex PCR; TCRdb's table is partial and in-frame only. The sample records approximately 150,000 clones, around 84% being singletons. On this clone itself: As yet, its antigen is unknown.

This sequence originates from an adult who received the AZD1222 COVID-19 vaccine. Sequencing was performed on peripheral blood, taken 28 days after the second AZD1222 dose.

The CDR3 region is CASSQGGGSGYTF. In DNA form, the CDR3 reads TGTGCCAGCAGCCAGGGGGGGGGATCTGGCTACACCTTC. This chain uses TRBV12-3 or TRBV12-4 with TRBJ1-2, with 7 bases lining up with TRBD1. The CDR3 is 13 amino acids. V lost 6 bases and J lost 7; bases outside the gene matches: 8.